The present T cell receptor (beta chain) was sequenced within a study of long-term antiretroviral therapy in people with HIV. Researchers ran immunoSEQ v3.0 at survey level. The repertoire was sequenced with immunoSEQ multiplex PCR; TCRdb's copy has only in-frame clones and lacks some. Of about 27,000 clones listed, 82% were seen once; the top ten hold roughly 10%. Findings of the study overall: It was observed that HIV repertoires exhibited narrower CDR3 length ranges than controls.

The CDR3 has 15 residues. Trimming stripped 6 bases from V and 2 bases from J, with 16 bases between. Looked up from germline, CDR1 is MNHNY and CDR2 is SVGAGI (reference sequence). From each donor, at least one pre-ART PBMC sample and at least two post-ART PBMC samples were obtained. In the case of this clone: The antigen remains undetermined.

The TCR sequence derives from a man aged 18 to 29 with HIV. The gene calls are TRBV6-6 and TRBJ1-1, with D perhaps TRBD1 (6 bases). Sequenced material: unsorted PBMCs, taken 0.8 years before starting antiretroviral therapy. The CDR3 reads CASSPWGAGNTEAFF. The CDR3 nucleotides are TGTGCCAGCAGCCCATGGGGGGCGGGAAACACTGAAGCTTTCTTT.